The next 10 T cell receptor beta chains were all read from a single sample in a study of shared clonotypes between healthy human individuals. Repertoires were generated with immunoSEQ multiplex PCR, while TCRdb's copy carries only in-frame clones and drops some. The sample holds about 2 million clones, about 95% seen once. Naive CD8 cells lacked CD45RO and underwent positive selection for CCR7, leaving out terminally differentiated effector memory CD45RA+ cells. Sequenced sample: naive CD8+ T cells sorted from blood. The origin of the receptors is a man younger than 35 in good health.

This clone was observed a single time. The chain links TRBV5-8 to TRBJ2-7; 9 bases match TRBD1. With 3 bases clipped from V and 3 bases from J, the junction kept 7 bases outside the gene matches. Germline V gene lookup returns CDR1 SGHTS and CDR2 YDEGEE. This CDR3 has 15 amino acids. CDR3 protein: CASSYGGTGSYEQYF. The CDR3 DNA reads as TGTGCCAGCAGCTACGGGGGGACAGGGAGCTACGAGCAGTACTTC. Based on the CDR3 plus reference TRBV5-8 and TRBJ2-7, the full variable domain is EAGVTQSPTHLIKTRGQQATLRCSPISGHTSVYWYQQALGLGLQFLLWYDEGEERNRGNFPPRFSGRQFPNYSSELNVNALELEDSALYLCASSYGGTGSYEQYFGPGTRLTVT.

The chain recombines TRBV5-8 with TRBJ2-7; 7 bases fit TRBD2. Germline V gives CDR1 SGHTS, CDR2 YDEGEE. The V and J ends lost 0 bases and 4 bases, in that order; junction bases with no gene match: 4. The length of the CDR3 is 14 residues. The CDR3 sequence is CASSLGAGKYEQYF. In DNA form, the CDR3 reads TGTGCCAGCAGCTTGGGAGCGGGAAAATACGAGCAGTACTTC.

The genes are TRBV10-1 and TRBJ2-5; unclear D gene. Germline CDR1 and CDR2: WNHNN and SYGVQD (reference sequence). V lost 0 bases, J lost 1 base, and 9 bases lay in between. This CDR3 spans 15 amino acids. For the CDR3, the DNA is TGCGCCAGCAGTGAGTCGTCACAGACCCAAGAGACCCAGTACTTC. This translates into CASSESSQTQETQYF.

V and J are TRBV11-2 and TRBJ1-1; D unclear. The V end lost 0 bases, the J end lost 2 bases, and 4 bases lay between the germline ends. Germline V gene data show CDR1 as SGHAT and CDR2 as FQNNGV. The CDR3 spans 13 residues. Here the CDR3 reads CASSLDPNTEAFF. In nucleotides, the CDR3 is TGTGCCAGCAGCTTAGACCCTAACACTGAAGCTTTCTTT.

CDR3 protein: CASSPPDSSGNTIYF. The DNA for the CDR3 is TGTGCCAGCAGCCCACCTGACAGCTCTGGAAACACCATATATTTT. The gene calls are TRBV6-6 and TRBJ1-3, with D possibly matching TRBD1 (5 bases). Germline CDR1 reads MNHNY; CDR2 reads SVGAGI (reference sequence). V was cut by 6 bases and J by 0 bases, with 12 bases left in between. This CDR3 is built from 15 residues.

CDR3 sequence reads: CASSYSGTAFVRTGEKLFF. The CDR3 DNA sequence: TGTGCCAGCAGCTACTCCGGGACAGCTTTCGTACGTACGGGAGAAAAACTGTTTTTT. This sequence joins TRBV7-9 and TRBJ1-4; 7 bases map to TRBD1. Looked up from germline, CDR1 is SEHNR and CDR2 is FQNEAQ (reference sequence). V trimming: 4 bases; J trimming: 8 bases; junction bases outside the gene matches: 22. The CDR3 covers 19 residues.

The genes are TRBV4-1 and TRBJ2-1; 8 bases align to TRBD1. J gave up 2 bases and V 0 bases, and 0 bases lay outside the gene matches. Germline assignment: CDR1 MGHRA and CDR2 YSYEKL. This CDR3 has 15 residues. This chain's CDR3 is CASSQEQGAYNEQFF. CDR3 in DNA: TGCGCCAGCAGCCAAGAACAGGGGGCCTACAATGAGCAGTTCTTC.

The genes are TRBV5-1 and TRBJ1-1; 8 bases map to TRBD1. With V trimmed by 2 bases and J by 0 bases, 9 bases remained unmatched. The CDR3 runs to 17 residues. Germline-derived CDR1 and CDR2 are SGHRS and YFSETQ. CDR3 nucleotides: TGCGCCAGCAGCTTTGTGACAGGGGCGGCCATGAACACTGAAGCTTTCTTT. Translation gives CASSFVTGAAMNTEAFF.

The chain joins TRBV7-6 to TRBJ2-7; D assignment may be TRBD1 or TRBD2 (5 bases each). Germline values: CDR1 SGHVS, CDR2 FNYEAQ. V gave up 5 bases and J gave up 3 bases, with 11 bases separating them. The CDR3 length is 13 residues. The CDR3 is CASSQGRRYEQYF. CDR3 nucleotides: TGTGCCAGCAGCCAGGGACGTCGCTACGAGCAGTACTTC.

The rearrangement joins TRBV29-1 to TRBJ2-7; 8 bases are shared with TRBD1. This CDR3 contains 13 residues. Losses at the gene ends were 5 bases for V and 3 bases for J; bases not matched to a gene: 6. Germline CDR1 is SQVTM and CDR2 is ANQGSEA. The CDR3 region has the DNA TGCAGCGTTCAGGGAGACAGGGGCTACGAGCAGTACTTC. Translated: CSVQGDRGYEQYF.